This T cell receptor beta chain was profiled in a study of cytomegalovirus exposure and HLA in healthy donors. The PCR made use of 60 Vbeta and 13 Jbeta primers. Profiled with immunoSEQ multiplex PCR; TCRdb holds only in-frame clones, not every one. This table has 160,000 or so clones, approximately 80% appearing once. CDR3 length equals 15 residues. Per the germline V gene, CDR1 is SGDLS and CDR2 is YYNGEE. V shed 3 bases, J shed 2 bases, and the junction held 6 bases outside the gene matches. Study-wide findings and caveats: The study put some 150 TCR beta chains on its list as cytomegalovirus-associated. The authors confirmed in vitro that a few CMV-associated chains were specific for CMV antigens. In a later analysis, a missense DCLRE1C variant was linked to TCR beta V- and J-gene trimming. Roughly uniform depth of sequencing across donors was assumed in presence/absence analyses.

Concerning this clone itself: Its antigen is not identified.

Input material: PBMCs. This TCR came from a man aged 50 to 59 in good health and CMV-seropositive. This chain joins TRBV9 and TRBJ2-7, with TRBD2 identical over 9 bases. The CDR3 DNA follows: TGTGCCAGCAGCGCTCTAGCGGGGTTCACCTACGAGCAGTACTTC. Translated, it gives CASSALAGFTYEQYF.